The 32 T cell receptor beta chains presented below share a single source sample, sequenced in a study of cytomegalovirus exposure and HLA in healthy donors. The PCR contained 60 Vbeta and 13 Jbeta primers. Assay: immunoSEQ multiplex PCR; the TCRdb copy retains only in-frame clones and omits some. The sample contains about 190,000 clones, about 77% of which appear only once. Material for sequencing was PBMCs. The receptors here all came from a woman in her twenties or thirties in good health and CMV-seropositive.

The chain recombines TRBV18 with TRBJ2-1; D is undetermined. V shed 5 bases and J shed 10 bases, with 9 bases lying between them. This CDR3 region has 11 residues. CDR1 KGHSH and CDR2 LQKENI come from the germline V gene. CDR3 loop: CASSEAAEQFF. The CDR3 nucleotides read TGTGCCAGCTCAGAGGCGGCAGAGCAGTTCTTC.

This chain joins TRBV18 and TRBJ2-1, with D perhaps TRBD1 (6 bases). Germline V lookup: CDR1 KGHSH, CDR2 LQKENI. The CDR3 has 14 amino acids. V lost 4 bases to trimming and J lost 6 bases, with 13 bases between them. CDR3 residues: CASSRDRLSNEQFF. CDR3 nucleotide sequence: TGTGCCAGCTCACGCGACAGGTTGAGCAATGAGCAGTTCTTC.

The V and J genes are TRBV7-9 and TRBJ1-4; TRBD1 aligns across 7 bases. Germline CDR1 and CDR2: SEHNR and FQNEAQ (reference sequence). The V segment lost 2 bases and the J segment 5 bases; nucleotides outside the gene matches: 2. The CDR3 length is 14 residues. Written as DNA, the CDR3 is TGTGCCAGCAGCTTACTAGGGGGCAATGAAAAACTGTTTTTT. This codes for CASSLLGGNEKLFF.

This clone was counted a single time. The chain couples TRBV7-9 to TRBJ1-1; D call uncertain. CDR1 is SEHNR, CDR2 FQNEAQ, per germline (reference sequence). The CDR3 is made up of 13 amino acids. V lost 2 bases, J lost 8 bases, and 12 bases lay in between. Here the CDR3 reads CASSLIRGDEAFF. The CDR3 nucleotides read TGTGCCAGCAGCTTAATTCGAGGTGACGAAGCTTTCTTT.

The rearrangement uses TRBV10-1 and TRBJ2-1, with D possibly matching TRBD1 (6 bases). V gave up 8 bases and J gave up 9 bases, with 26 bases separating them. Per the germline V gene, CDR1 is WNHNN and CDR2 is SYGVQD (reference sequence). CDR3 length equals 16 residues. The chain's CDR3 is CASPQDRKDTMGEQFF. CDR3 DNA: TGCGCCAGCCCCCAGGACAGAAAAGACACAATGGGTGAGCAGTTCTTC.

The chain couples TRBV19 to TRBJ1-4; 9 bases fit TRBD1. This CDR3 spans 13 amino acids. Trimming at V came to 7 bases and at J to 7 bases, leaving 4 bases not matched to a gene. CDR1 and CDR2 (germline): LNHDA, SQIVND (reference sequence). The CDR3, as DNA: TGTGCCAGTAATCACAGGGGGCCTGAAAAACTGTTTTTT. Translation: CASNHRGPEKLFF.

The J gene is TRBJ2-3, the V gene TRBV7-6; 7 positions agree with TRBD2. Germline V gene lookup returns CDR1 SGHVS and CDR2 FNYEAQ. The V segment lost 7 bases and the J segment 5 bases; nucleotides outside the gene matches: 9. This CDR3 has 14 amino acids. The CDR3 DNA reads as TGTGCCAGCACCCGGGGAGGGCCGGGAGATACGCAGTATTTT. Translating it yields CASTRGGPGDTQYF.

The chain carries TRBV6-5 and TRBJ1-1; tentatively, D is TRBD1 (6 bases). This CDR3 has 15 amino acids. Between the trimmed V and J ends, which lost 6 bases and 1 base, there was a span of 15 bases. The germline V gene has CDR1 MNHEY and CDR2 SVGAGI. The CDR3 reads CASSPRGGGNTEAFF. The DNA for the CDR3 is TGTGCCAGCAGCCCCCGAGGGGGGGGGAACACTGAAGCTTTCTTT.

V gene TRBV7-8 combines with J gene TRBJ1-2, with D tentatively TRBD1 (5 bases). The CDR3 is 13 residues long. Trimming shortened V by 4 bases and J by 4 bases, and 10 bases separated the two germline ends. The V gene's germline CDR1 is SGHVS and CDR2 FQNEAQ. This CDR3 reads CASSSFGGYGYTF. CDR3 DNA sequence: TGTGCCAGCAGCTCATTCGGGGGCTATGGCTACACCTTC.

This rearrangement joins TRBV5-1 to TRBJ2-7; 12 bases align to TRBD2. This CDR3 spans 16 amino acids. The V segment lost 0 bases and the J segment 6 bases; nucleotides outside the gene matches: 7. Germline V gene data show CDR1 as SGHRS and CDR2 as YFSETQ. The CDR3 reads CASSLGLAGARGEQYF. The CDR3 DNA sequence: TGCGCCAGCAGCTTGGGACTAGCGGGAGCCAGGGGCGAGCAGTACTTC.

A few counts support this clone. The V gene is TRBV7-3, the J gene TRBJ1-1, with D perhaps TRBD1 (6 bases). The ends were cut back, 4 bases at V and 3 bases at J, with 9 bases in the middle. Germline V lookup: CDR1 SGHTA, CDR2 FQGTGA. The CDR3 is 13 residues long. CDR3 nucleotides: TGTGCCAGCAGCTACCACAGGGACACTGAAGCTTTCTTT. Translating it yields CASSYHRDTEAFF. Filled out from reference TRBV7-3 and TRBJ1-1, the complete variable domain reads GAGVSQTPSNKVTEKGKYVELRCDPISGHTALYWYRQSLGQGPEFLIYFQGTGAADDSGLPNDRFFAVRPEGSVSTLKIQRTERGDSAVYLCASSYHRDTEAFFGQGTRLTVV.

The chain couples TRBV9 to TRBJ2-3; 7 nucleotides line up with TRBD2. Germline-derived CDR1 and CDR2 are SGDLS and YYNGEE. V lost 1 base, J lost 6 bases, and 5 bases stayed unmatched. This CDR3 spans 14 amino acids. The CDR3 reads CASSVLAGRDTQYF. CDR3 in DNA: TGTGCCAGCAGCGTACTAGCCGGGAGGGATACGCAGTATTTT.

This chain connects TRBV11-3 to TRBJ1-1; 10 bases fit TRBD1. The V gene end was trimmed by 3 bases and the J gene end by 1 base; junction bases not matched to a gene: 2. This CDR3 contains 15 residues. Germline CDR1 and CDR2: SGHNT and YENEEA. The CDR3 reads CASSFGTGENTEAFF. The CDR3 bases are TGTGCCAGCAGCTTCGGGACAGGGGAGAACACTGAAGCTTTCTTT. The variable domain in full, completed from reference TRBV11-3 and TRBJ1-1, reads EAGVVQSPRYKIIEKKQPVAFWCNPISGHNTLYWYLQNLGQGPELLIRYENEEAVDDSQLPKDRFSAERLKGVDSTLKIQPAELGDSAVYLCASSFGTGENTEAFFGQGTRLTVV.

The chain employs TRBV12-5 and TRBJ1-2, with D possibly matching TRBD1 (5 bases). Trimming took 1 base from V and 8 from J, leaving 14 bases between them. The CDR3 contains 14 residues. Germline-derived CDR1 and CDR2 are LGHNT and FRNRAP. This CDR3 reads CASGLAGGTGGYTF. CDR3 DNA: TGTGCTAGTGGTTTGGCGGGAGGAACAGGCGGCTACACCTTC.

The gene calls are TRBV7-9 and TRBJ1-1; TRBD1 agrees at 7 bases. This CDR3 contains 14 residues. Per the germline V gene, CDR1 is SEHNR and CDR2 is FQNEAQ (reference sequence). Trimming removed 4 bases from V and 1 base from J; junction bases left unmatched: 3. CDR3 sequence (DNA): TGTGCCAGCAGCTATCAGGGGGGGAACACTGAAGCTTTCTTT. Its translation: CASSYQGGNTEAFF.

The chain is built from TRBV9 and TRBJ2-3; D perhaps matches TRBD1 (6 bases). The V end was cut by 0 bases, the J end by 5 bases, with 16 bases between. Looked up from germline, CDR1 is SGDLS and CDR2 is YYNGEE. The CDR3 runs to 16 residues. CDR3 nucleotide sequence: TGTGCCAGCAGCGTAGCCCCGGTGGGGGCGGGAGATACGCAGTATTTT. This translates into CASSVAPVGAGDTQYF.

The chain joins TRBV19 to TRBJ1-5; D is possibly TRBD1 (6 bases). V was clipped by 1 base and J by 6 bases, with 10 bases between them. Germline CDR1 and CDR2: LNHDA and SQIVND (reference sequence). The CDR3 runs to 14 residues. The DNA of the CDR3 is TGTGCCAGTAGTATAGGAGGGGGATTTCAGCCCCAGCATTTT. The encoded protein is CASSIGGGFQPQHF.

This clone came up once. This rearrangement joins TRBV10-3 to TRBJ2-5; 7 nucleotides align to TRBD1. The V segment lost 10 bases and the J segment 2 bases; nucleotides outside the gene matches: 4. The CDR3 covers 12 residues. The germline gives CDR1 ENHRY, CDR2 SYGVKD. This CDR3 is CASGQEQETQYF. CDR3 sequence (DNA): TGTGCCAGCGGACAGGAGCAAGAGACCCAGTACTTC.

As DNA, the CDR3 is TGTGCCATCAGCGCGGGACAGGAGCGCACAGATACGCAGTATTTT. It yields the protein CAISAGQERTDTQYF. This chain uses TRBV10-3 with TRBJ2-3; TRBD1 agrees at 8 bases. The CDR3 runs 15 residues. Per the germline V gene, CDR1 is ENHRY and CDR2 is SYGVKD. Trimming removed 6 bases from V and 1 base from J; junction bases left unmatched: 6.

The chain combines TRBV19 with TRBJ1-5, with a tentative D call TRBD1 (6 bases). CDR1 is LNHDA and CDR2 is SQIVND in the germline V gene (reference sequence). CDR3 size: 15 residues. Deletions cut 3 bases from V and 6 bases from J, with 15 bases between. The CDR3 DNA sequence: TGTGCCAGTAGTATCGGTACAGGGCGTTCTCAGCCCCAGCATTTT. It is translated as CASSIGTGRSQPQHF. Together with reference TRBV19 and TRBJ1-5, the CDR3 gives the full variable domain: DGGITQSPKYLFRKEGQNVTLSCEQNLNHDAMYWYRQDPGQGLRLIYYSQIVNDFQKGDIAEGYSVSREKKESFPLTVTSAQKNPTAFYLCASSIGTGRSQPQHFGDGTRLSIL.

The chain employs TRBV15 and TRBJ2-5, with 12 bases aligning to TRBD2. The V segment lost 4 bases and the J segment 7 bases; nucleotides outside the gene matches: 4. The V gene's germline CDR1 is LNHNV and CDR2 YYDKDF (reference sequence). There are 14 residues in the CDR3. Here the CDR3 DNA reads TGTGCCACCAGCACTAGCGGGGGGGGAGGGACCCAGTACTTC. Protein: CATSTSGGGGTQYF.

V gene TRBV7-8 combines with J gene TRBJ2-7; D perhaps matches TRBD1 (6 bases). Germline CDR1 is SGHVS and CDR2 is FQNEAQ. The CDR3 loop spans 16 amino acids. Between the trimmed V and J ends, which lost 0 bases and 0 bases, there was a span of 12 bases. For the CDR3, the DNA is TGTGCCAGCAGCTTAGCGGGGCAGGGGTTCTCCTACGAGCAGTACTTC. Encoded protein: CASSLAGQGFSYEQYF.

The genes are TRBV2 and TRBJ2-3, with 9 bases that match TRBD2. The CDR3 is 15 residues long. J gave up 3 bases and V 6 bases, and 7 bases lay outside the gene matches. Germline V gene sequence: CDR1 SNHLY, CDR2 FYNNEI. Here the CDR3 reads CASREGLAGTDTQYF. The CDR3 DNA reads TGTGCCAGCAGGGAGGGACTAGCAGGAACAGATACGCAGTATTTT.

This clone was observed a handful of times. The V and J genes are TRBV7-6 and TRBJ2-7; possible D gene TRBD2, 6 bases. CDR3 length equals 15 residues. The germline V gene encodes CDR1 SGHVS and CDR2 FNYEAQ. Trimming pared 4 bases from V and 6 bases from J, leaving 19 bases between. CDR3 sequence: CASSSRDSGSGEQYF. CDR3 DNA: TGTGCCAGCAGCTCTCGGGACTCCGGGTCCGGCGAGCAGTACTTC.

The sample holds a few counts of this clone. The chain has TRBV5-4 and TRBJ1-1; perhaps TRBD1 as D (5 bases). V was cut by 2 bases and J by 3 bases, with 11 bases left in between. Germline V CDR1 and CDR2: SGHNT, YYREEE (reference sequence). The CDR3 covers 14 residues. The CDR3 DNA reads TGTGCCAGCAGCTTCGGGGGTACGGACACTGAAGCTTTCTTT. The encoded protein is CASSFGGTDTEAFF.

V and J are TRBV4-1 and TRBJ2-5, with TRBD2 matching over 10 bases. This CDR3 has 14 amino acids. Trimming took 4 bases from V and 4 from J; bases not matched to a gene: 3. The germline V gene encodes CDR1 MGHRA and CDR2 YSYEKL. For the CDR3, the DNA is TGCGCCAGCAGCCGAGCGGGAGGGTTAGAGACCCAGTACTTC. Protein product: CASSRAGGLETQYF.

This rearrangement joins TRBV19 to TRBJ1-5; tentatively, D is TRBD1 (5 bases). This CDR3 is 14 amino acids long. The V end was cut by 6 bases, the J end by 6 bases, with 15 bases between. CDR1 is LNHDA, CDR2 SQIVND, per germline (reference sequence). This CDR3 is CASSRGGGTQPQHF. Here the CDR3 DNA reads TGTGCCAGTAGCAGAGGCGGGGGGACTCAGCCCCAGCATTTT.

This clone is a singleton in its sample. The genes are TRBV28 and TRBJ2-7, with a possible D match to TRBD2 (6 bases). This CDR3 spans 18 amino acids. V was pared by 6 bases and J by 5 bases, with 29 bases between. The V gene's germline CDR1 is MDHEN and CDR2 SYDVKM. The DNA for the CDR3 is TGTGCCAGCAGACCGGATGGGAATGGGAGGAGACCTTCCCACGAGCAGTACTTC. It specifies CASRPDGNGRRPSHEQYF. The full variable domain, completed using reference TRBV28 and TRBJ2-7, is DVKVTQSSRYLVKRTGEKVFLECVQDMDHENMFWYRQDPGLGLRLIYFSYDVKMKEKGDIPEGYSVSREKKERFSLILESASTNQTSMYLCASRPDGNGRRPSHEQYFGPGTRLTVT.

The table lists this clone with a few counts. The chain carries TRBV6-6 and TRBJ1-1; D is possibly TRBD1 (5 bases). Germline assignment: CDR1 MNHNY and CDR2 SVGAGI (reference sequence). CDR3 length: 14 residues. Trimming stripped 7 bases from V and 3 bases from J, with 15 bases between. The CDR3 DNA is TGTGCCAGCACCCTCCGGGGGGATTACACTGAAGCTTTCTTT. This encodes CASTLRGDYTEAFF.

This clone was recorded once. This sequence joins TRBV4-1 and TRBJ1-4; D is uncertain. Germline values: CDR1 MGHRA, CDR2 YSYEKL. The V and J ends lost 7 bases and 8 bases respectively, with 20 bases between them. The CDR3 length is 15 residues. In DNA, the CDR3 is TGCGCCAGCACCCGAGCAACGGTGGTTAGCGAAAAACTGTTTTTT. Translating gives CASTRATVVSEKLFF.

The count of this clone is one. The CDR3 loop reads CASSYRGLAGDTQYF. The CDR3, as DNA: TGTGCCAGCAGTTACCGCGGACTAGCAGGAGATACGCAGTATTTT. V gene TRBV6-5 combines with J gene TRBJ2-3; 8 positions match TRBD2. This CDR3 comprises 15 residues. Trimming cost V 2 bases and J 5 bases; bases outside gene matches: 6. Germline lookup yields CDR1 MNHEY and CDR2 SVGAGI.

This clone appeared once. The chain combines TRBV29-1 with TRBJ2-5; D gene unclear. The length of the CDR3 is 12 residues. Germline CDR1 is SQVTM and CDR2 is ANQGSEA. V was pared by 1 base and J by 6 bases, with 9 bases between. The CDR3 nucleotides are TGCAGCGTTGAAGTCTCAGGAAAGACCCAGTACTTC. It codes for CSVEVSGKTQYF. Based on the CDR3 plus reference TRBV29-1 and TRBJ2-5, the full variable domain is SAVISQKPSRDICQRGTSLTIQCQVDSQVTMMFWYRQQPGQSLTLIATANQGSEATYESGFVIDKFPISRPNLTFSTLTVSNMSPEDSSIYLCSVEVSGKTQYFGPGTRLLVL.